What follows are 5 T cell receptor beta chains derived from one specimen sequenced in a study of CD8+ T cells in alopecia areata. cDNA serving as the sequencing template came from extracted, reverse transcribed RNA. Sequencing was performed with immunoSEQ multiplex PCR; in TCRdb, only in-frame clones are kept and a portion is missing. In the table there are about 120,000 clones, less than 75% of which are singletons. Regarding treatment: oral pan-JAK inhibitor, 5-10 mg twice daily. The material was CD8+ T cells sorted from blood, obtained at week 24, from a patient treated with tofacitinib. These receptors were collected from a human donor with alopecia areata.

The rearrangement joins TRBV29-1 to TRBJ1-1, with 8 bases aligning to TRBD1. CDR3 size: 13 residues. Germline V CDR1 and CDR2: SQVTM, ANQGSEA. The V and J ends lost 6 bases and 5 bases, in that order; junction bases with no gene match: 8. The CDR3 protein is CSVEQGVETEAFF. For the CDR3, the DNA is TGCAGCGTAGAACAGGGGGTAGAGACTGAAGCTTTCTTT.

The CDR3 loop is CASSLGTSGSLSSTDTQYF. DNA of the CDR3: TGTGCCAGCAGCTTAGGGACTAGCGGGAGTTTATCTAGCACAGATACGCAGTATTTT. This chain connects TRBV7-9 to TRBJ2-3; 13 positions agree with TRBD2. CDR3 size: 19 residues. Germline-derived CDR1 and CDR2 are SEHNR and FQNEAQ (reference sequence). V trimming: 1 base; J trimming: 0 bases; junction bases outside the gene matches: 7.

The gene calls are TRBV7-9 and TRBJ2-5; a weak D match, TRBD2 (6 bases). Germline CDR1 and CDR2: SEHNR and FQNEAQ (reference sequence). Trimming removed 4 bases from V and 1 base from J, with 13 bases in between. The CDR3 is 15 amino acids. The CDR3 protein is CASSSTFSGQETQYF. The CDR3 nucleotides are TGTGCCAGCAGCTCAACCTTTAGCGGCCAAGAGACCCAGTACTTC.

V and J are TRBV5-4 and TRBJ2-5, with 11 bases that match TRBD2. The length of the CDR3 is 15 residues. The germline CDR1 and CDR2 sequences are SGHNT and YYREEE (reference sequence). V was clipped by 2 bases and J by 4 bases; unmatched bases: 4. This CDR3 is CASSFLAGGPETQYF. DNA of the CDR3: TGTGCCAGCAGCTTTTTAGCGGGGGGGCCAGAGACCCAGTACTTC.

V is TRBV11-2 and J is TRBJ1-1, with D possibly being TRBD1 (5 bases). V was shortened by 2 bases and J by 12 bases, with 16 bases between the two germline ends. Germline assignment: CDR1 SGHAT and CDR2 FQNNGV. The CDR3 runs 13 residues. The CDR3 loop reads CASSLTQGEVSFF. The CDR3, as DNA: TGTGCCAGCAGCTTAACCCAGGGTGAGGTTTCTTTCTTT.